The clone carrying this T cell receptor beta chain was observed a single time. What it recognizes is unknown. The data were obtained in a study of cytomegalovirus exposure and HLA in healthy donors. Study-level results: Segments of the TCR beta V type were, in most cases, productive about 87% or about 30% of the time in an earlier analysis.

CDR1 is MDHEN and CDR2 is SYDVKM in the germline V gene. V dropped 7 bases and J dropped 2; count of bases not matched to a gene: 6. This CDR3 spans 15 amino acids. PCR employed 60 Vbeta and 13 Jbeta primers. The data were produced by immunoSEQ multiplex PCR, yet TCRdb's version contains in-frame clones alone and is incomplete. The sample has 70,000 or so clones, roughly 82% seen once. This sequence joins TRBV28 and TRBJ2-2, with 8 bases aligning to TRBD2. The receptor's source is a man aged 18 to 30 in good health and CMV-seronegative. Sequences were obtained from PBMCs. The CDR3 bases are TGTGCCAGCATCGTTAGCGGGACTAACACCGGGGAGCTGTTTTTT. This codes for CASIVSGTNTGELFF.